This TCR beta chain appears in the sequencing data of a study of blood T cell repertoires in COVID-19. Study in general: Acute and convalescent COVID-19 specimens originated in the United States, Italy and Spain.

Authors' processing steps: Amplifying reference gene primers gave estimates of nucleated cell counts. TCRdb keeps only in-frame clones here, not all; method: immunoSEQ multiplex PCR. V and J calls and clone size follow that table, whereas D and trimming were derived from the DNA. The sample has roughly 32,000 clones; about 90% are singletons. This clone was seen just once. The V and J ends lost 0 bases and 6 bases, in that order; junction bases with no gene match: 7. Germline V gives CDR1 SEHNR, CDR2 FQNEAQ (reference sequence). The length of the CDR3 is 16 residues. The TCR comes from a human donor with active COVID-19. The donor label of this sample is uncertain. The sequencing input was peripheral blood. The rearrangement uses TRBV7-9 and TRBJ1-2, with TRBD1 matching 10 bases. The CDR3 spells CASSLAYDRGRDGYTF. CDR3 bases: TGTGCCAGCAGCTTAGCTTATGACAGGGGGCGCGATGGCTACACCTTC.